This T cell receptor beta chain was recorded in a study of shared clonotypes between healthy human individuals. Findings and caveats of the study: Around 5.3% of naive CD4 clonotypes were shared across several donors.

Deep-level running was used for the assay. Using approximately 200 ng DNA, 30,000 or so T cell genomes, the sorted-subset replicate PCRs were run. Data came from immunoSEQ multiplex PCR; TCRdb stores just in-frame clones and leaves some out. Of 650,000 to 750,000 clones in the sample, around 72% are singletons; the top ten hold about 1.7%. CDR1 and CDR2 (germline): SGHAT, FQNNGV. The CDR3 is 14 residues long. J lost 12 bases, V lost 5 bases, and 8 bases had no gene match. Of note for this clone: Its specificity is not known.

The sequencing input was memory CD4+ T cells sorted from blood. As for subset: CD45RA-negative fraction. This receptor was taken from a woman in her twenties or thirties in good health. The chain links TRBV11-2 to TRBJ2-4; 12 bases map to TRBD1. The CDR3 coding sequence is TGTGCCAGCAGCGCGGGGACAGGGGGCGGAAGTCAGTACTTC. Amino acids: CASSAGTGGGSQYF.